This T cell receptor beta chain was sequenced during a study of T cell responses to AZD1222 COVID-19 vaccine. Findings of the study overall: At study baseline, merely more than 5 AZD1222 recipients were seropositive. Unmutated variant regions are reportedly the target of nearly half of TCRs that are spike-specific. Spike was spanned by vaccine-associated CD4 TCRs, which were dominant at 160-218 and 743-854.

Of note for this clone: Its target is not known.

The table came from immunoSEQ multiplex PCR; TCRdb's copy has only in-frame clones and leaves some out. Of just over 80,000 clones in the sample, over 80% were seen once. The clonotype comes from an adult in good health. The sequencing here drew on peripheral blood, taken on day 0 of AZD1222 vaccination.

The CDR3 DNA reads TGTGCCAGCAGCCCCGACGGACTAGCTGATACGCAGTATTTT. Encoded protein: CASSPDGLADTQYF. V and J are TRBV7-7 and TRBJ2-3; TRBD2 aligns across 8 bases. V gave up 5 bases and J gave up 6 bases; unmatched junction bases: 7. This CDR3 region has 14 residues. Per germline, CDR1 SSHAT and CDR2 FNYEAQ (reference sequence).